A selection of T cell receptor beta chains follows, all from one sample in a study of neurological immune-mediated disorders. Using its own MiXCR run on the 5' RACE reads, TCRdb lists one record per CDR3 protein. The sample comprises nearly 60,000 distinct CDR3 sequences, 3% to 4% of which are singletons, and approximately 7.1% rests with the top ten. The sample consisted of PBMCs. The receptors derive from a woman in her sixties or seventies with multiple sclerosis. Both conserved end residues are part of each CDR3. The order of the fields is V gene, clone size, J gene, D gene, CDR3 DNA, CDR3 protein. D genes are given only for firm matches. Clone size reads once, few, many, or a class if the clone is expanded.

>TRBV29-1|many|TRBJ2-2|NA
TGCAGCGTCCGCAGGGGGGAGAACACCGGGGAGCTGTTTTTT
CSVRRGENTGELFF
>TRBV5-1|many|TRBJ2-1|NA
TGCGCCAGCAGCTTGGGGGCGCCTACAGTGGGTGAGCAGTTCTTC
CASSLGAPTVGEQFF
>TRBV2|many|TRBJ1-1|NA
TGTGCCAGCAGTTCTCTGGAGAACACTGAAGCTTTCTTT
CASSSLENTEAFF
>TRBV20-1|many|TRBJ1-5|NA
TGCAGTGCTCCGCCCCCACCTGGGGATAGCAATCAGCCCCAGCATTTT
CSAPPPPGDSNQPQHF
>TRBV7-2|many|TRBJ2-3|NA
TGTGCCAGCAGTCCCGCGGATACGCAGTATTTT
CASSPADTQYF
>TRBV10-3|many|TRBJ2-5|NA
TGTGCCATCAGTGAGTCGCCCGTAGACCAAGAGACCCAGTACTTC
CAISESPVDQETQYF
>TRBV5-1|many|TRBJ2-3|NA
TGCGCCAGCAGCCCTCCAGAAGATACGCAGTATTTT
CASSPPEDTQYF
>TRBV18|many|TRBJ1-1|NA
TGTGCCAGCTCACCAGAGGAGATGAACACTGAAGCTTTCTTT
CASSPEEMNTEAFF
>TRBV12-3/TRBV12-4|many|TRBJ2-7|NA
TGTGCCAGCAGTTTGGGGAGCGTTGCTCGGAGCCTTTTC
CASSLGSVARSLF
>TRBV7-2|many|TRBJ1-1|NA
TGTGCCAGCAGCTTAATTAGCCAGGGAGAAGCTTTCTTT
CASSLISQGEAFF
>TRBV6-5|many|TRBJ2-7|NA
TGTGCCAGCAGTTACTCGGGGAGCGGCTACGAGCAGTACTTC
CASSYSGSGYEQYF
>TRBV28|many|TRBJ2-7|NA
TGTGCCAGCAGCTCACCCACCCCACCCGTCTACGAGCAGTACTTC
CASSSPTPPVYEQYF
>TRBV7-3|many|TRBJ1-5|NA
TGTGCCAGCAGCATAAATCAGCCCCAGCATTTT
CASSINQPQHF
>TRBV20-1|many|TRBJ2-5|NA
TGCAGTGCTAGAGATCTGAAAGGGGAAGAGACCCAGTACTTC
CSARDLKGEETQYF
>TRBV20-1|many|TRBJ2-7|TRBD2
TGCAGTACGGGGGCTAGCGGGAGTTCCTACGAGCAGTACTTC
CSTGASGSSYEQYF
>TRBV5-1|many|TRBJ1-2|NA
TGCGCCAGCAGGTTGGGACAATTCGAGGGCTACACCTTC
CASRLGQFEGYTF
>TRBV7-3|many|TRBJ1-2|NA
TGTGCCAGCAGCCAACGACAGGTGTATGGCTACACCTTC
CASSQRQVYGYTF